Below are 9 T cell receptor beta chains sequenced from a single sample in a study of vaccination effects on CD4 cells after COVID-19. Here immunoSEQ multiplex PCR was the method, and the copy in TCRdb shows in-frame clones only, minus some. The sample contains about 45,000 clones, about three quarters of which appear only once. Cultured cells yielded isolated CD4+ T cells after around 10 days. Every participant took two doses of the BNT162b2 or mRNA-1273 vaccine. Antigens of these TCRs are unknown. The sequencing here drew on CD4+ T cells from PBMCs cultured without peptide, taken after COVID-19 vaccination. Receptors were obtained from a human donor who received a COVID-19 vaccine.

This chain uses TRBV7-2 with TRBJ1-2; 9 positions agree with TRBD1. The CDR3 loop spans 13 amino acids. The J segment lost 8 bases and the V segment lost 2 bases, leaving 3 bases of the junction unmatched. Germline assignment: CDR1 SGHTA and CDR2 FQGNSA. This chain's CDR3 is CASSLRTGEGYTF. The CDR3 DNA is TGTGCCAGCAGCTTACGGACAGGGGAGGGCTACACCTTC.

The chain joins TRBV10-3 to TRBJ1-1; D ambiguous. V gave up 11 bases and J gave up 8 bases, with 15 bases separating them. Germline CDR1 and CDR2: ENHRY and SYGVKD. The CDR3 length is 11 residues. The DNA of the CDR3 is TGTGCCTCCAGCCAATCAGCAGAAGCTTTCTTT. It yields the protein CASSQSAEAFF.

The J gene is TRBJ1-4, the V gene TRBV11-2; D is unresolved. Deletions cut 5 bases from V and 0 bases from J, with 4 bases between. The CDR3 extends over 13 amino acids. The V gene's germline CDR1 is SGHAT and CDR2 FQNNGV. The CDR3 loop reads CASSLTTNEKLFF. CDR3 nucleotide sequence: TGTGCCAGCAGCCTAACAACTAATGAAAAACTGTTTTTT.

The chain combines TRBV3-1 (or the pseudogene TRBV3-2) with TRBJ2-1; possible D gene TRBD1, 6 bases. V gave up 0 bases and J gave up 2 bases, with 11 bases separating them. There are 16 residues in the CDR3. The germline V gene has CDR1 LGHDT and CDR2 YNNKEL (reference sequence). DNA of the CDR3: TGTGCCAGCAGCCAAGATCTGGCAGGGGCCTACAATGAGCAGTTCTTC. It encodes CASSQDLAGAYNEQFF.

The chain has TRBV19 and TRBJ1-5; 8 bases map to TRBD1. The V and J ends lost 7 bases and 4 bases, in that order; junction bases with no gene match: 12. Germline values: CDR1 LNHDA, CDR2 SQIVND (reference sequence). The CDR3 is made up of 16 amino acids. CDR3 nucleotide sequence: TGTGCCAGTACCCCGAGACAGGGGTCGTTTAATCAGCCCCAGCATTTT. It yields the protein CASTPRQGSFNQPQHF.

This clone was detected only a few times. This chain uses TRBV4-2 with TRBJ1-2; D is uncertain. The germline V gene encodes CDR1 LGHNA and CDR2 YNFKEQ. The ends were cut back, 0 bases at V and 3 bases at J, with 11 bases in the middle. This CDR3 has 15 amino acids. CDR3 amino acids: CASSQDAGEDYGYTF. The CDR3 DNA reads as TGTGCCAGCAGCCAAGACGCAGGCGAGGACTATGGCTACACCTTC.

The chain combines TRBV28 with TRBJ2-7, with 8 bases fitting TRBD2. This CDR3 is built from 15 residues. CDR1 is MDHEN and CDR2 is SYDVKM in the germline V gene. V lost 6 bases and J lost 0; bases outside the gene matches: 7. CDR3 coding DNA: TGTGCCAGCAGCTCGGGAGGGCCAACCTCCTACGAGCAGTACTTC. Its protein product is CASSSGGPTSYEQYF.

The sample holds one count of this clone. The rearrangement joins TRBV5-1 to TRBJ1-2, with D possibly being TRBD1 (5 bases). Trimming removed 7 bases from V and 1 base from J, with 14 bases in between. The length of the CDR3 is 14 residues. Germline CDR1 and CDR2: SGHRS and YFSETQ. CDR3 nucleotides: TGCGCCAGCGGACCGGGACCGGATAACTATGGCTACACCTTC. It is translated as CASGPGPDNYGYTF. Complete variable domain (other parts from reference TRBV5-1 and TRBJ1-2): KAGVTQTPRYLIKTRGQQVTLSCSPISGHRSVSWYQQTPGQGLQFLFEYFSETQRNKGNFPGRFSGRQFSNSRSEMNVSTLELGDSALYLCASGPGPDNYGYTFGSGTRLTVV.

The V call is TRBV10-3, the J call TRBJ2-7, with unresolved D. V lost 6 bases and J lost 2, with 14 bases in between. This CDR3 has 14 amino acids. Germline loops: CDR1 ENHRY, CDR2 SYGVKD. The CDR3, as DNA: TGTGCCATCAGCTCTAACTATAAGACCTACGAGCAGTACTTC. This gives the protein CAISSNYKTYEQYF.